This note documents a single T cell receptor (beta chain) sequence. This sample is part of a study of neoadjuvant anti-PD-1 for oral cavity cancer. Profiled with immunoSEQ multiplex PCR; TCRdb holds only in-frame clones, not every one. The sample consists of about 32,000 clones, more than 65% of them appearing once. Time point of the sample: after neoadjuvant nivolumab, at surgical resection. In germline, CDR1 is SGDLS, CDR2 YYNGEE. Trimming cost V 2 bases and J 0 bases, with 8 bases left between them. CDR3 size: 15 residues. The source of this sequence is a person between 40 and 79 years old with oral cavity squamous cell carcinoma. The specimen was PBMCs, collected after nivolumab (anti-PD-1) treatment. The chain recombines TRBV9 with TRBJ2-2; no definite D call. The CDR3, as DNA: TGTGCCAGCAGCGTCGACGGTGCGAACACCGGGGAGCTGTTTTTT. Translating it yields CASSVDGANTGELFF.